Described below is a single TCR beta chain sequence and its context. V was trimmed by 7 bases and J by 1 base, leaving 10 bases between them. Germline V CDR1 and CDR2: SQVTM, ANQGSEA. This CDR3 has 13 residues. This entry is derived from a study of CD8+ T cells in alopecia areata. The wider study: Percent affected scalp area, the SALT score, rated treated patients' severity.

Treatment noted: oral pan-JAK inhibitor, 5-10 mg twice daily. Patients with alopecia areata provided lesional scalp punch biopsies as well as peripheral blood. cDNA prepared by RNA extraction and subsequent reverse transcription served as the template for sequencing. Some clones are missing from TCRdb's copy, which holds only in-frame ones; the method was immunoSEQ multiplex PCR. Of over 150,000 clones detected, 60% appear once; the ten largest clones hold approximately 3.4%. The source was CD4+ T cells sorted from blood, collected at week 4, from a patient treated with tofacitinib. This TCR derives from a human donor with alopecia areata. The J gene is TRBJ2-2, the V gene TRBV29-1; possibly TRBD1 for D (6 bases). The CDR3 loop is CSASTGNTGELFF. CDR3 DNA sequence: TGCAGCGCTTCGACAGGGAACACCGGGGAGCTGTTTTTT.